This T cell receptor (beta chain) derives from a study of T cell responses to AZD1222 COVID-19 vaccine. Notes on the study in general: Sampled repertoires all dated from after the peak T cell response.

A word on this clone: Its target is not known.

TCRdb's table, derived via immunoSEQ multiplex PCR, lists solely in-frame clones and lacks some. The table records around 120,000 clones, 87% of them present only once. This TCR came from an adult who received the AZD1222 COVID-19 vaccine. The sample was peripheral blood, taken 28 days after the second AZD1222 dose.

CDR3 amino acids: CASSQEHIRSSGANVLTF. The CDR3 region has the DNA TGCGCCAGCAGCCAAGAACATATTCGGAGCTCTGGGGCCAACGTCCTGACTTTC. V and J are TRBV4-3 and TRBJ2-6, with D unresolved. CDR3 length: 18 amino acids. V shed 0 bases and J shed 0 bases, with 12 bases lying between them. The V gene's germline CDR1 is LGHNA and CDR2 YSLEER.